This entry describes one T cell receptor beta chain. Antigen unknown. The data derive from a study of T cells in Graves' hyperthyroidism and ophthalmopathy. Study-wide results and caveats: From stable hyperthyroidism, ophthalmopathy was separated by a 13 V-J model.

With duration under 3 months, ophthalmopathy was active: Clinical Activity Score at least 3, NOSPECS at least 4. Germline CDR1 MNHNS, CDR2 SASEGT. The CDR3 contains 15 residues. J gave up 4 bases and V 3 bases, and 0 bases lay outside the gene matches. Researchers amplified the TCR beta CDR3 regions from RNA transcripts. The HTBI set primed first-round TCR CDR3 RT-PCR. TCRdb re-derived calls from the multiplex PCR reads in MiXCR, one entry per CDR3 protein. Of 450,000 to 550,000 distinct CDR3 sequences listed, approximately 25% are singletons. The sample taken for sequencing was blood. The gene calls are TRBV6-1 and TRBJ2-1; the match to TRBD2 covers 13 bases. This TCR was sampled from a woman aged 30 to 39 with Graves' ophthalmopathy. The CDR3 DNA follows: TGTGCCAGCAGTGAGGGACTAGCGGGGTACAATGAGCAGTTCTTC. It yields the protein CASSEGLAGYNEQFF.